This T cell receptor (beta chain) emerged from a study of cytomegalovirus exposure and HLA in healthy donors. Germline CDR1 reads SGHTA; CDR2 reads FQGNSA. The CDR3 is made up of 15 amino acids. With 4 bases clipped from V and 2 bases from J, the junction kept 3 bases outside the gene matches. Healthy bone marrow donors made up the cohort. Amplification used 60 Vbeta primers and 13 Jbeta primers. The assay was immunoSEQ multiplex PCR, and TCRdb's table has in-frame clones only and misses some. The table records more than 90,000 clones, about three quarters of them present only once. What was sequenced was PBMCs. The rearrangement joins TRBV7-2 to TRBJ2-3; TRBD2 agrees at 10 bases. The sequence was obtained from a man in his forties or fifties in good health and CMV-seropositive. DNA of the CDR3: TGTGCCAGCAGCTCCCTAGCGGGAGCCACAGATACGCAGTATTTT. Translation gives CASSSLAGATDTQYF.